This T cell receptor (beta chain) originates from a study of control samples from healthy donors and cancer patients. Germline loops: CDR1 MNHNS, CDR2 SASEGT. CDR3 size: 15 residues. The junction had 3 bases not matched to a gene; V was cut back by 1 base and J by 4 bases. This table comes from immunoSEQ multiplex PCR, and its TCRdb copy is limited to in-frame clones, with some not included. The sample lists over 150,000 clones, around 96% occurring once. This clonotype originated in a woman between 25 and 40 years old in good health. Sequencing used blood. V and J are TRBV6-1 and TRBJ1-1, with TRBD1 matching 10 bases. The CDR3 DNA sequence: TGTGCCAGCAGTGAAGGGACAGGGGGAGGCACTGAAGCTTTCTTT. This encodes CASSEGTGGGTEAFF.